The 28 T cell receptor beta chains below all came from one sample that was sequenced in a study of shared clonotypes between healthy human individuals (dated by TCRdb to about 2020). Library preparation was by the immunoSEQ multiplex PCR assay. TCRdb re-hosts the immuneACCESS table, in-frame sequences only. Its copies lack some clones; in the studies checked, an unresolved V gene accounts for under half of them, and the cause for the rest is not known. The sample table records about 2 million clones; about 95% of these occur just once. Roughly 1% of the sample is held by the ten biggest clonotypes. CD8 naive samples consisted of CD45RO-negative cells that were positively selected for CCR7, yielding a CD45RA+CCR7+ population without TemRA cells. Sequenced material: naive CD8+ T cells sorted from blood. The meaning of the sample's cell subset or site label: CD45RA+CCR7+. The receptors here all came from a man younger than 35 in good health.

The rearrangement joins TRBV7-9 to TRBJ1-2, with TRBD1 matching 11 bases. CDR1 is SEHNR, CDR2 FQNEAQ, per germline (reference sequence). The CDR3 loop spans 14 amino acids. Trimming removed 3 bases from V and 8 bases from J; junction bases left unmatched: 5. CDR3 coding DNA: TGTGCCAGCAGCTTGGTGGACAGGGGGCAAGGCTACACCTTC. This encodes CASSLVDRGQGYTF.

The DNA of the CDR3 is TGTGCCAGCAGCCCCCGGGAGCGAGAGACCCAGTACTTC. Its translation is CASSPRERETQYF. The chain recombines TRBV11-3 with TRBJ2-5, with TRBD2 as a possible D gene (6 bases). This CDR3 has 13 amino acids. V shed 5 bases and J shed 4 bases, with 11 bases lying between them. Germline V gives CDR1 SGHNT, CDR2 YENEEA. Supplemented by reference TRBV11-3 and TRBJ2-5, the full variable domain reads EAGVVQSPRYKIIEKKQPVAFWCNPISGHNTLYWYLQNLGQGPELLIRYENEEAVDDSQLPKDRFSAERLKGVDSTLKIQPAELGDSAVYLCASSPRERETQYFGPGTRLLVL.

The V call is TRBV27, the J call TRBJ2-7; the D gene is possibly TRBD2 (6 bases). V lost 6 bases and J 5 bases, leaving 17 bases between the germline ends. Germline V gene data show CDR1 as MNHEY and CDR2 as SMNVEV (reference sequence). The CDR3 is 14 amino acids. For the CDR3, the DNA is TGTGCCAGCAGCCAACTAGCCCTGGGCAACGAGCAGTACTTC. Its protein product is CASSQLALGNEQYF.

V usage is TRBV27 and J usage is TRBJ1-5, with D possibly TRBD1 on 6 matching bases. CDR3 size: 12 residues. CDR1 is MNHEY and CDR2 is SMNVEV in the germline V gene (reference sequence). V was shortened by 5 bases and J by 6 bases, with 8 bases between the two germline ends. This CDR3 is CASSDRFQPQHF. CDR3 in DNA: TGTGCCAGCAGTGACAGGTTTCAGCCCCAGCATTTT.

The chain recombines TRBV5-1 with TRBJ2-7; possible D gene TRBD2, 6 bases. In germline, CDR1 is SGHRS, CDR2 YFSETQ. With 7 bases removed from V and 5 bases from J, the gap between germline ends came to 19 bases. There are 14 residues in the CDR3. As DNA, the CDR3 is TGCGCCAGCTCCCACACGGAGACTAGAGACGAGCAGTACTTC. Translation: CASSHTETRDEQYF.

The V and J genes are TRBV10-1 and TRBJ2-1, with 7 bases fitting TRBD2. This CDR3 has 14 residues. The J segment lost 1 base and the V segment lost 4 bases, leaving 1 base of the junction unmatched. The germline V gene encodes CDR1 WNHNN and CDR2 SYGVQD (reference sequence). This CDR3 reads CASSGGGSYNEQFF. As DNA, the CDR3 is TGCGCCAGCAGTGGCGGGGGATCCTACAATGAGCAGTTCTTC.

In the case of this clone: This specimen includes other DNA sequences encoding the same CDR3. V and J are TRBV29-1 and TRBJ1-2; the D gene is possibly TRBD1 (6 bases). CDR1 SQVTM and CDR2 ANQGSEA come from the germline V gene. The CDR3 is 14 amino acids. Between the trimmed V and J ends, which lost 0 bases and 7 bases, there was a span of 15 bases. The CDR3 DNA reads TGCAGCGTTGAAGACCAACAGGGAGCTGGTGGCTACACCTTC. Translation gives CSVEDQQGAGGYTF.

This chain joins TRBV5-4 and TRBJ2-5; 7 positions match TRBD2. The germline CDR1 and CDR2 sequences are SGHNT and YYREEE (reference sequence). Losses at the gene ends were 1 base for V and 5 bases for J; bases not matched to a gene: 8. The CDR3 spans 15 residues. The CDR3 coding sequence is TGTGCCAGCAGCTTGTGGGGCGGGAGCCCCGAGACCCAGTACTTC. Translated, it gives CASSLWGGSPETQYF.

J is TRBJ1-2 and V is TRBV28, with D tentatively TRBD1 (5 bases). CDR1 MDHEN and CDR2 SYDVKM come from the germline V gene. With 5 bases removed from V and 1 base from J, the gap between germline ends came to 8 bases. The CDR3 has 13 amino acids. CDR3 sequence reads: CASSQTDNYGYTF. CDR3 sequence (DNA): TGTGCCAGCAGTCAGACAGATAACTATGGCTACACCTTC.

The V call is TRBV9, the J call TRBJ2-2; 12 bases line up with TRBD2. The CDR3 contains 20 residues. V was pared by 4 bases and J by 4 bases, with 17 bases of the junction left unmatched. CDR1 and CDR2 from the germline V gene are SGDLS and YYNGEE. CDR3 residues: CASSLSSGRASFLFTGELFF. CDR3 nucleotide sequence: TGTGCCAGCAGCCTTTCTAGCGGGAGGGCCTCTTTTTTGTTCACCGGGGAGCTGTTTTTT.

J is TRBJ2-1 and V is TRBV6-5, with D possibly TRBD2 on 6 matching bases. Germline-derived CDR1 and CDR2 are MNHEY and SVGAGI. This CDR3 spans 16 amino acids. Deletions cut 0 bases from V and 4 bases from J, with 13 bases between. The CDR3 region is CASSYSGGEKYNEQFF. DNA of the CDR3: TGTGCCAGCAGTTACTCAGGCGGGGAGAAGTACAATGAGCAGTTCTTC.

The rearrangement uses TRBV19 and TRBJ2-7, with 8 bases fitting TRBD1. This CDR3 has 15 amino acids. CDR1 and CDR2 (germline): LNHDA, SQIVND (reference sequence). V was pared by 6 bases and J by 2 bases, with 9 bases of the junction left unmatched. The CDR3 sequence: CASREGQALAYEQYF. The CDR3 DNA reads TGTGCCAGTAGAGAGGGACAGGCGCTAGCCTACGAGCAGTACTTC.

This chain uses TRBV18 with TRBJ1-2, with TRBD1 matching over 9 bases. Trimming removed 2 bases from V and 1 base from J; junction bases left unmatched: 5. Looked up from germline, CDR1 is KGHSH and CDR2 is LQKENI. The CDR3 has 16 amino acids. As DNA, the CDR3 is TGTGCCAGCTCACCAGTAAGGGACAGGGATAACTATGGCTACACCTTC. This translates into CASSPVRDRDNYGYTF.

This chain connects TRBV4-3 to TRBJ2-7; no clear D gene. The CDR3 sequence is 15 residues long. Germline-derived CDR1 and CDR2 are LGHNA and YSLEER. V gave up 0 bases and J gave up 1 base, with 10 bases separating them. Written as DNA, the CDR3 is TGCGCCAGCAGCCAAGATAGGGCACAGTCCTACGAGCAGTACTTC. Protein product: CASSQDRAQSYEQYF.

The V and J genes are TRBV11-2 and TRBJ1-2; maybe TRBD1 (6 bases). The CDR3 totals 12 residues. Trimming stripped 1 base from V and 11 bases from J, with 11 bases between. Per germline, CDR1 SGHAT and CDR2 FQNNGV. CDR3 bases: TGTGCCAGCAGCTTAGTGGCAGGGGATTACACCTTC. Its translation: CASSLVAGDYTF.

The genes are TRBV7-9 and TRBJ2-1, with D unclear. V lost 5 bases, J lost 9 bases, and 14 bases lay in between. Germline loops: CDR1 SEHNR, CDR2 FQNEAQ (reference sequence). The CDR3 is made up of 13 amino acids. CDR3 bases: TGTGCCAGCAGCGGTAGTTTGGATACTGAGCAGTTCTTC. Translated: CASSGSLDTEQFF.

In regard to this clone: The same CDR3 can be traced to other DNA sequences in this sample. J is TRBJ2-1 and V is TRBV5-1; 9 nucleotides line up with TRBD2. V lost 1 base, J lost 3 bases, and 2 bases stayed unmatched. The CDR3 length is 15 residues. Germline CDR1 reads SGHRS; CDR2 reads YFSETQ. The CDR3 here is CASSLSSGSYNEQFF. CDR3 DNA sequence: TGCGCCAGCAGCTTGAGTAGCGGGAGCTACAATGAGCAGTTCTTC.

The V and J genes are TRBV7-9 and TRBJ1-2; weak D call: TRBD1 (5 bases). The CDR3 sequence is 16 residues long. Deletions cut 4 bases from V and 3 bases from J, with 18 bases between. In germline, CDR1 is SEHNR, CDR2 FQNEAQ (reference sequence). The CDR3 reads CASSSGEGSSDYGYTF. The CDR3 nucleotides read TGTGCCAGCAGCTCGGGAGAGGGGTCATCGGACTATGGCTACACCTTC.

V and J are TRBV28 and TRBJ1-6; the match to TRBD1 covers 8 bases. The CDR3 covers 14 residues. The ends lost 6 bases at V and 9 bases at J; junction bases unmatched: 7. Germline lookup yields CDR1 MDHEN and CDR2 SYDVKM. In DNA, the CDR3 is TGTGCCAGCAGCTGGACAGGGTCGAGTTCACCCCTCCACTTT. Protein product: CASSWTGSSSPLHF.

Concerning this clone: Other DNA sequences in this sample translate to the same CDR3. The chain is built from TRBV7-9 and TRBJ2-1; D is uncertain. The CDR3 runs 12 residues. Trimming stripped 3 bases from V and 9 bases from J, with 9 bases between. Germline lookup yields CDR1 SEHNR and CDR2 FQNEAQ (reference sequence). CDR3 amino acids: CASSFGAGEQFF. DNA for the CDR3: TGTGCCAGCAGCTTTGGCGCAGGTGAGCAGTTCTTC.

The rearrangement joins TRBV7-9 to TRBJ2-7; a weak D match, TRBD2 (5 bases). In germline, CDR1 is SEHNR, CDR2 FQNEAQ (reference sequence). This CDR3 is 13 amino acids long. The CDR3 DNA reads TGTGCTAGCCGATCGGGGTATCCCTACGAGCAGTACTTC. Encoded protein: CASRSGYPYEQYF.

The genes are TRBV5-6 and TRBJ1-2, with unresolved D. The germline gives CDR1 SGHDT, CDR2 YYEEEE. CDR3 length: 14 residues. The ends were cut back, 1 base at V and 1 base at J, with 8 bases in the middle. The CDR3 loop reads CASSLMGNNYGYTF. CDR3 nucleotide sequence: TGTGCCAGCAGCTTGATGGGGAATAACTATGGCTACACCTTC. Full variable domain (remainder filled in from reference TRBV5-6 and TRBJ1-2): DAGVTQSPTHLIKTRGQQVTLRCSPKSGHDTVSWYQQALGQGPQFIFQYYEEEERQRGNFPDRFSGHQFPNYSSELNVNALLLGDSALYLCASSLMGNNYGYTFGSGTRLTVV.

The genes are TRBV6-6 and TRBJ1-5; 7 nucleotides line up with TRBD1. The CDR3 sequence is 15 residues long. Unmatched junction bases numbered 6, after V lost 4 bases and J lost 3 bases. Germline lookup yields CDR1 MNHNY and CDR2 SVGAGI (reference sequence). The CDR3 loop reads CASSSGGFINQPQHF. The CDR3 nucleotides read TGTGCCAGCAGTTCAGGGGGGTTCATCAATCAGCCCCAGCATTTT.

In regard to this clone: A much larger clone differs from this one at a single base, so this may be a read error. The same CDR3 can be traced to other DNA sequences in this sample. The chain uses TRBV28 and TRBJ2-5, with D unresolved. This CDR3 region has 11 residues. V dropped 6 bases and J dropped 4 bases, with 6 bases sitting between them. Germline V lookup: CDR1 MDHEN, CDR2 SYDVKM. The CDR3 protein is CASSLGETQYF. The CDR3 nucleotides read TGTGCCAGCAGCCTAGGAGAGACCCAGTACTTC.

This clone is a singleton in its sample. J is TRBJ2-7 and V is TRBV27; TRBD2 is a possible D gene (6 bases). Germline values: CDR1 MNHEY, CDR2 SMNVEV (reference sequence). This CDR3 comprises 13 residues. V lost 6 bases to trimming and J lost 4 bases, with 13 bases between them. The CDR3 nucleotides are TGTGCCAGCAGCCCAATGGCGGGGTACGAGCAGTACTTC. Translation: CASSPMAGYEQYF.

This clone was detected once. The V gene is TRBV2, the J gene TRBJ1-4; tentatively, D is TRBD1 (6 bases). V dropped 3 bases and J dropped 0 bases, with 17 bases sitting between them. The CDR3 contains 18 residues. The V gene's germline CDR1 is SNHLY and CDR2 FYNNEI. The CDR3 loop is CASSDTGIQISTNEKLFF. CDR3 sequence (DNA): TGTGCCAGCAGTGACACAGGGATCCAGATTTCAACTAATGAAAAACTGTTTTTT.

The gene calls are TRBV19 and TRBJ1-4, with D possibly being TRBD1 (5 bases). The CDR3 length is 15 residues. Looked up from germline, CDR1 is LNHDA and CDR2 is SQIVND (reference sequence). Between the trimmed V and J ends, which lost 3 bases and 0 bases, there was a span of 8 bases. CDR3 protein: CASSMRDATNEKLFF. Written as DNA, the CDR3 is TGTGCCAGTAGTATGAGGGACGCAACTAATGAAAAACTGTTTTTT. Full variable domain (outside the CDR3, taken from reference TRBV19 and TRBJ1-4): DGGITQSPKYLFRKEGQNVTLSCEQNLNHDAMYWYRQDPGQGLRLIYYSQIVNDFQKGDIAEGYSVSREKKESFPLTVTSAQKNPTAFYLCASSMRDATNEKLFFGSGTQLSVL.

The chain couples TRBV27 to TRBJ2-1; 12 nucleotides agree with TRBD2. The germline gives CDR1 MNHEY, CDR2 SMNVEV (reference sequence). The CDR3 totals 13 residues. The V gene end was trimmed by 10 bases and the J gene end by 8 bases; junction bases not matched to a gene: 6. The CDR3 here is CATWTSGMDEQFF. The CDR3 DNA follows: TGTGCCACCTGGACTAGCGGGATGGATGAGCAGTTCTTC.